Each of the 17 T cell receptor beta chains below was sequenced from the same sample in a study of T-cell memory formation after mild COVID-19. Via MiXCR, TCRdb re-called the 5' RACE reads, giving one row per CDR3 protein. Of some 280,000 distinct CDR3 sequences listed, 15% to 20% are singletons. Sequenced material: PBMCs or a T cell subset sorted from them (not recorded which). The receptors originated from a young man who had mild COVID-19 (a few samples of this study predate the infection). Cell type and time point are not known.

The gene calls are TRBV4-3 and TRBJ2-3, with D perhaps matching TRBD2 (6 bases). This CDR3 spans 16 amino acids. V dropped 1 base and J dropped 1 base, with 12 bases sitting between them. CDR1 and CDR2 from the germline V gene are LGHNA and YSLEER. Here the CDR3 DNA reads TGCGCCAGCAGCCAAGGCGGGGTCGGAGGCACAGATACGCAGTATTTT. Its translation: CASSQGGVGGTDTQYF.

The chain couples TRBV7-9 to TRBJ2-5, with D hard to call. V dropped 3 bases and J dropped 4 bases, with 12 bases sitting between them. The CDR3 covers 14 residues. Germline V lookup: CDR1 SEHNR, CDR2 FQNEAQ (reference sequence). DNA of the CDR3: TGTGCCAGCAGCTTTAAAAGAGTCGTAGAGACCCAGTACTTC. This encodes CASSFKRVVETQYF.

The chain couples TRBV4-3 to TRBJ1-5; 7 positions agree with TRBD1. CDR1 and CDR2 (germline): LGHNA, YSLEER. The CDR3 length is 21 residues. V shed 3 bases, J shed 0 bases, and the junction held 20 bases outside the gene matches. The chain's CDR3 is CASSQDHACRGDRNSNQPQHF. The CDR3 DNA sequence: TGCGCCAGCAGCCAGGACCACGCCTGCAGGGGGGACAGAAATAGCAATCAGCCCCAGCATTTT.

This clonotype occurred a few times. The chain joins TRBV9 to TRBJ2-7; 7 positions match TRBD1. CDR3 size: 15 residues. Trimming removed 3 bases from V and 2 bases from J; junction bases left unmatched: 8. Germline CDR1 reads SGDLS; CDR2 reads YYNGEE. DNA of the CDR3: TGTGCCAGCAGCGACCCCGACAGGGACCCCTACGAGCAGTACTTC. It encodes CASSDPDRDPYEQYF.

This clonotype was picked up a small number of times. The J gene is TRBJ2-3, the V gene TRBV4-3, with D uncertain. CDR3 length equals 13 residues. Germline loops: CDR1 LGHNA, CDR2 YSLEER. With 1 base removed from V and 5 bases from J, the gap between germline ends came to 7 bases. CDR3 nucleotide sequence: TGCGCCAGCAGCCAAGGGGTGGGAGATACGCAGTATTTT. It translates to CASSQGVGDTQYF.

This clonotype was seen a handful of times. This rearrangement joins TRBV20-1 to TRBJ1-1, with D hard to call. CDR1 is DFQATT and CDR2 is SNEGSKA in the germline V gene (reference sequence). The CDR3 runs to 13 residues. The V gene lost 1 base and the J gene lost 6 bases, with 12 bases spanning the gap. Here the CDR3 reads CSARGDPMAEAFF. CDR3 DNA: TGCAGTGCTAGAGGTGACCCCATGGCTGAAGCTTTCTTT.

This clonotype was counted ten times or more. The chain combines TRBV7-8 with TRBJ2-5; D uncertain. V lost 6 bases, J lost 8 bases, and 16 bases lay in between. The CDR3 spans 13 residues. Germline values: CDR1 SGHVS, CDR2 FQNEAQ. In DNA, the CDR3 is TGTGCCAGCAGAGGTGAAGGGTTGGAAACCCAGTACTTC. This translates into CASRGEGLETQYF.

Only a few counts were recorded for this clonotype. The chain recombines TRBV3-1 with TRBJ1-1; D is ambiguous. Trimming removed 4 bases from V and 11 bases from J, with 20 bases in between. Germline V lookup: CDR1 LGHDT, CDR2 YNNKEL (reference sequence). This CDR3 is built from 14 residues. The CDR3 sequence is CASSRTLARPGAFF. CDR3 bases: TGTGCCAGCAGCCGAACGCTTGCGCGGCCCGGGGCTTTCTTT. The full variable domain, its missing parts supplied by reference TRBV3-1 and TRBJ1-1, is DTAVSQTPKYLVTQMGNDKSIKCEQNLGHDTMYWYKQDSKKFLKIMFSYNNKELIINETVPNRFSPKSPDKAHLNLHINSLELGDSAVYFCASSRTLARPGAFFGQGTRLTVV.

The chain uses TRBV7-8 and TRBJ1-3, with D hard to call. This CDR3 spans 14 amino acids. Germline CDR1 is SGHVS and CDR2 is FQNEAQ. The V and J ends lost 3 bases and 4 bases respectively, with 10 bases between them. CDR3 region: CASSFAGGGNTIYF. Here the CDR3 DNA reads TGTGCCAGCAGCTTCGCGGGAGGCGGAAACACCATATATTTT.

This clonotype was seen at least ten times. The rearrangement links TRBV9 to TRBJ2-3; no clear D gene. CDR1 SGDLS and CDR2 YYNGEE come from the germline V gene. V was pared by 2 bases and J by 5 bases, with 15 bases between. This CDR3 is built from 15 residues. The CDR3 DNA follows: TGTGCCAGCAGCGTCGGGCCCCAAGGCGGAGATACGCAGTATTTT. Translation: CASSVGPQGGDTQYF.

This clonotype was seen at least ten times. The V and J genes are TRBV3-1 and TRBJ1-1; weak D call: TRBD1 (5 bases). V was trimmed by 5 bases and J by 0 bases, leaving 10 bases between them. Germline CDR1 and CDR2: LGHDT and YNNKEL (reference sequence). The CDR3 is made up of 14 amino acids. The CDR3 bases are TGTGCCAGCAGCAGCCCGACAGTGAACACTGAAGCTTTCTTT. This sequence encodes CASSSPTVNTEAFF.

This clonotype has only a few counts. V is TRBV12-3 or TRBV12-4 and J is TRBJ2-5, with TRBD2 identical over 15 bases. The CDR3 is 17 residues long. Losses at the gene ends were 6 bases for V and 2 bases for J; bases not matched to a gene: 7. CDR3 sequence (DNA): TGTGCCAGCAGCCGGGGGACTAGCGGGGGGTTACAAGAGACCCAGTACTTC. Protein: CASSRGTSGGLQETQYF.

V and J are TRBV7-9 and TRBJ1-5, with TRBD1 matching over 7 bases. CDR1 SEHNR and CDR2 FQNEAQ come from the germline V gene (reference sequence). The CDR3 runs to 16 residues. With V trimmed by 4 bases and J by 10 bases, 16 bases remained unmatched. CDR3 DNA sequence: TGTGCCAGCAGCTCAGAGACAGGGAGAATAGACCACCCCCAGCATTTT. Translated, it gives CASSSETGRIDHPQHF.

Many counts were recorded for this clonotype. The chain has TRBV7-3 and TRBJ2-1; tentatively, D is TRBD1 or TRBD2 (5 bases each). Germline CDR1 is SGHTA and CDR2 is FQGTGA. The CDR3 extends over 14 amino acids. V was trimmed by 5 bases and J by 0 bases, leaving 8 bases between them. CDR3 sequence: CASSRGGSYNEQFF. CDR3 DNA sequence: TGTGCCAGCAGCCGGGGCGGCTCCTACAATGAGCAGTTCTTC.

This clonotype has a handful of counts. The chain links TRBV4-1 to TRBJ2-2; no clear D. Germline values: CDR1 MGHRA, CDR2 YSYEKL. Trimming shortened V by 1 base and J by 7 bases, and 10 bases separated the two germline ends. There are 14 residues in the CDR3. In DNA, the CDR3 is TGCGCCAGCAGCCAAGTTCTCGATGGCGGGGAGCTGTTTTTT. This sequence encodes CASSQVLDGGELFF.

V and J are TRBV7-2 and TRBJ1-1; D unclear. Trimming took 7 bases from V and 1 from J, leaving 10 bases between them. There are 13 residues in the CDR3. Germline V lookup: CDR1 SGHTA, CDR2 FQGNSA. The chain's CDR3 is CASMQQWNTEAFF. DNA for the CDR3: TGTGCCAGCATGCAACAGTGGAACACTGAAGCTTTCTTT.

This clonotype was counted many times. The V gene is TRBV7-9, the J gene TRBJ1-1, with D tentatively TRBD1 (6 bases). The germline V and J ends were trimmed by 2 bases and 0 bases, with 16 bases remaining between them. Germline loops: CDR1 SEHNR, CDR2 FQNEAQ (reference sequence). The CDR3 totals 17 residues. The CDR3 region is CASSLWGRITMNTEAFF. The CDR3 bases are TGTGCCAGCAGCTTATGGGGGCGGATAACCATGAACACTGAAGCTTTCTTT.